This TCR beta chain was sequenced for a study of blood T cell repertoires in COVID-19. Overall study: Material from acute and convalescent COVID-19 was sourced from the United States, Italy and Spain.

Authors' processing steps: Amplification of reference gene primers provided the estimated nucleated cell counts. The table came from immunoSEQ multiplex PCR; TCRdb's copy has only in-frame clones and leaves some out. The DNA was the basis for D and trimming; V, J and clone size are from that table. The sample comprises fewer than 400,000 clones, 90% of which are singletons, and less than 3.5% rests with the top ten. The length of the CDR3 is 13 residues. The V gene lost 0 bases and the J gene lost 5 bases, with 7 bases spanning the gap. The germline CDR1 and CDR2 sequences are PRHDT and FYEKMQ (reference sequence).

The clonotype comes from a woman younger than 45 with COVID-19, enrolled during active disease. The chain recombines TRBV13 with TRBJ2-5; no clear D. Sequencing input: peripheral blood. For the CDR3, the DNA is TGTGCCAGCAGCTTAGGGAGATGGGAGACCCAGTACTTC. It encodes CASSLGRWETQYF.